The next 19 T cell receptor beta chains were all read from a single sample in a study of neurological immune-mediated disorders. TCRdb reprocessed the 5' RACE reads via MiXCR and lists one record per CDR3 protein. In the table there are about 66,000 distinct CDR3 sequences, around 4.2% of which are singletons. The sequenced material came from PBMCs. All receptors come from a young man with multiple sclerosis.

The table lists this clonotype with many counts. This CDR3 is CASKPFATNEKLFF. For the CDR3, the DNA is TGTGCCAGTAAACCTTTTGCAACTAATGAAAAACTGTTTTTT. This chain links TRBV7-2 with TRBJ1-4; D is uncertain. The CDR3 is made up of 14 amino acids. V shed 9 bases and J shed 0 bases, with 11 bases lying between them. Germline CDR1 reads SGHTA; CDR2 reads FQGNSA.

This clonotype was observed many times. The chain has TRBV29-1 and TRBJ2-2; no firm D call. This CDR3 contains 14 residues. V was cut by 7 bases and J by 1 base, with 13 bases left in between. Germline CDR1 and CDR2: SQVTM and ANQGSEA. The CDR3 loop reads CSASWQRNTGELFF. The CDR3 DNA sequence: TGCAGCGCCTCCTGGCAGCGGAACACCGGGGAGCTGTTTTTT.

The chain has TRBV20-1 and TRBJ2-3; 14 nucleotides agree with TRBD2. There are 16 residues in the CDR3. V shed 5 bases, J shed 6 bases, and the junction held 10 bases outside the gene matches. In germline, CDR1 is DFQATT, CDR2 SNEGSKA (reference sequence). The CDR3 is CSASTTSGGVMDTQYF. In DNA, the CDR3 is TGCAGTGCTTCTACGACTAGCGGGGGGGTCATGGATACGCAGTATTTT.

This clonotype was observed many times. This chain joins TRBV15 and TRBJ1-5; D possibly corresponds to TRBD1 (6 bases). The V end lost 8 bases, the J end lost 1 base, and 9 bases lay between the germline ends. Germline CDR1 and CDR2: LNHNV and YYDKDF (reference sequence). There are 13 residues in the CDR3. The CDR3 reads CATAQGSNQPQHF. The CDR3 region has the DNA TGTGCCACCGCGCAGGGGAGCAATCAGCCCCAGCATTTT.

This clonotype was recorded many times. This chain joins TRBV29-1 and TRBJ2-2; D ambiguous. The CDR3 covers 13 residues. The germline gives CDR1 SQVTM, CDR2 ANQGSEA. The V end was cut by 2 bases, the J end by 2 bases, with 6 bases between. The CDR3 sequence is CSVETSNTGELFF. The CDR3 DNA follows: TGCAGCGTTGAAACCAGCAACACCGGGGAGCTGTTTTTT.

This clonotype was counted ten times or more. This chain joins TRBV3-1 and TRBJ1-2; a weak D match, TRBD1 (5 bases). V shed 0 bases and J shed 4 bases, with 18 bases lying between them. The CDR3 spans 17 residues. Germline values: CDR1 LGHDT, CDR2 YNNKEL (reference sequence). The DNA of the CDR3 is TGTGCCAGCAGCCAAGAGATTTGGGCAGGGAGGAGCTATGGCTACACCTTC. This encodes CASSQEIWAGRSYGYTF.

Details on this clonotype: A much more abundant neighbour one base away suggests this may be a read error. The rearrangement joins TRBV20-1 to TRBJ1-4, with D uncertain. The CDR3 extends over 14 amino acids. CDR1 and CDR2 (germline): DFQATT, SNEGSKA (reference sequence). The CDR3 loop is CSARDLRANDKLFF. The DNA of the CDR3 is TGCAGTGCTAGAGATTTGAGGGCCAATGACAAACTGTTTTTT.

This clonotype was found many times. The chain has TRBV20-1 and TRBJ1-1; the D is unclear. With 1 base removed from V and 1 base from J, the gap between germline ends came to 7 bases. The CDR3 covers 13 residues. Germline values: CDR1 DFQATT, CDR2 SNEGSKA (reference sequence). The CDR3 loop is CSARAGPNTEAFF. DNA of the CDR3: TGCAGTGCTAGAGCGGGTCCGAACACTGAAGCTTTCTTT.

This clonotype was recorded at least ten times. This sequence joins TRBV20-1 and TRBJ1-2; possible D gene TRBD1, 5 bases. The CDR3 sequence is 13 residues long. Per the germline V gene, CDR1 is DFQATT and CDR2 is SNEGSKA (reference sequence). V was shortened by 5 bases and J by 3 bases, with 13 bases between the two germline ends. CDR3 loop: CSAPRVRDYGYTF. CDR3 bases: TGCAGTGCTCCCAGGGTCCGGGACTATGGCTACACCTTC.

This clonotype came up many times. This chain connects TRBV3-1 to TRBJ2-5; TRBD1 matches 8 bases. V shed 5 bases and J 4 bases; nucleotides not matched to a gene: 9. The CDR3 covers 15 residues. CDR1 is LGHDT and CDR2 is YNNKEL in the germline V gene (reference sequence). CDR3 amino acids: CASSYGQGLAETQYF. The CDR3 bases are TGTGCCAGCAGCTACGGACAGGGTCTAGCAGAGACCCAGTACTTC.

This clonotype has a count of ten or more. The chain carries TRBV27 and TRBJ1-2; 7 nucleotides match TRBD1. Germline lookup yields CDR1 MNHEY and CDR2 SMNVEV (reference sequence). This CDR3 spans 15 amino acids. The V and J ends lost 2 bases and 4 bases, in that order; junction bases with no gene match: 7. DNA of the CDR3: TGTGCCAGCAGTTTAGACCAGGGGGACGGCTATGGCTACACCTTC. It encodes CASSLDQGDGYGYTF.

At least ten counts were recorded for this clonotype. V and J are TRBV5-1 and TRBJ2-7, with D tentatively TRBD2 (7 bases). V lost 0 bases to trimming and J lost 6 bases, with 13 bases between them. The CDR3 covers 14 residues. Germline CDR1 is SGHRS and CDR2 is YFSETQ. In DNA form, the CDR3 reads TGCGCCAGCAGCTTGGATGGGGGGGGCCTCGAGCAGTACTTC. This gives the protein CASSLDGGGLEQYF.

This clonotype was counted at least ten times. Here the CDR3 DNA reads TGCGCCAGCAGCTTGCCGGGACAGGGGGCCTACGAGCAGTACTTC. Protein product: CASSLPGQGAYEQYF. The gene calls are TRBV5-1 and TRBJ2-7; 11 bases match TRBD1. Germline V gives CDR1 SGHRS, CDR2 YFSETQ. CDR3 length equals 15 residues. J was trimmed by 2 bases and V by 1 base; bases with no gene match: 2.

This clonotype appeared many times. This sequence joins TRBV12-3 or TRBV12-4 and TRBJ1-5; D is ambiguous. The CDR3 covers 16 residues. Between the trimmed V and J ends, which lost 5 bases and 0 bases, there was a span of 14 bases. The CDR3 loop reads CASSDFRFSSNQPQHF. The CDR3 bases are TGTGCCAGCAGTGACTTTCGATTTTCTAGCAATCAGCCCCAGCATTTT.

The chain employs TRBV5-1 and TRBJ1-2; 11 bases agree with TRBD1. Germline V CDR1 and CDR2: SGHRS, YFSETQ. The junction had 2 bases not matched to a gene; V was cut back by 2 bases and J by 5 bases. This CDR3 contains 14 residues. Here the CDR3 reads CASSFGQGAYGYTF. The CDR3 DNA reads TGCGCCAGCAGCTTTGGACAGGGGGCATATGGCTACACCTTC.

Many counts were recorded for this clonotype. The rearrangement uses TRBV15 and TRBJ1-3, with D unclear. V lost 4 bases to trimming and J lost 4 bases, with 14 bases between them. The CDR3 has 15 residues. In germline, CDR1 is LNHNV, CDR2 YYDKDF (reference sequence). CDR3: CATSTSDGFGNTIYF. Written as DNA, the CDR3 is TGTGCCACCAGCACGTCGGACGGTTTCGGAAACACCATATATTTT.

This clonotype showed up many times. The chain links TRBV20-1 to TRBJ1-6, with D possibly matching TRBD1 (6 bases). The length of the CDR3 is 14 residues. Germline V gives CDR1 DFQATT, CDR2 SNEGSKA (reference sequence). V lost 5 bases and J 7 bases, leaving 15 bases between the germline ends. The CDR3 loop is CSAHPTGTNSPLHF. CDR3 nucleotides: TGCAGTGCTCATCCGACAGGCACCAATTCACCCCTCCACTTT.

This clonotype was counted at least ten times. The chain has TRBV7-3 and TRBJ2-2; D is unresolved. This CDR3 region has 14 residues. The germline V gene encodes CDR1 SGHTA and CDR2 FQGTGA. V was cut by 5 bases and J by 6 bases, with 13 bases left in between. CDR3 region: CASSPSPGPGELFF. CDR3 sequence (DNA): TGTGCCAGCAGCCCCTCGCCGGGTCCCGGGGAGCTGTTTTTT. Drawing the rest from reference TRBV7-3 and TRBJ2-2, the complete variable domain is GAGVSQTPSNKVTEKGKYVELRCDPISGHTALYWYRQSLGQGPEFLIYFQGTGAADDSGLPNDRFFAVRPEGSVSTLKIQRTERGDSAVYLCASSPSPGPGELFFGEGSRLTVL.

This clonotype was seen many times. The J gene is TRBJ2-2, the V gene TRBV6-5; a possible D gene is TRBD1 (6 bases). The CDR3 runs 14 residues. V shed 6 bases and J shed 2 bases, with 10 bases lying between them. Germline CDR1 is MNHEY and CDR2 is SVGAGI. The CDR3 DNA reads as TGTGCCAGCAGGTGGGACACCAACACCGGGGAGCTGTTTTTT. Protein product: CASRWDTNTGELFF.